This is a list of T cell receptor beta chains from one sample in a study of CD8+CD57+ T cells in acquired aplastic anemia. TCRdb re-derived calls from the reads in MiXCR, one entry per CDR3 protein. The sample has approximately 250,000 distinct CDR3 sequences; less than 85% are singletons. Sequenced sample: sorted CD4+, CD8+, or CD8+CD57+ T cells (not recorded which) from PBMCs. The origin of the receptors is a human donor with aplastic anemia. Both conserved end residues are part of each CDR3. Fields, in order: J gene, V gene, CDR3 protein.

j_gene: TRBJ1-5; v_gene: TRBV19; CDR3aa: CASSMYEMGQPQHF
j_gene: TRBJ2-7; v_gene: TRBV7-3; CDR3aa: CASSHNWEGEQYF
j_gene: TRBJ2-3; v_gene: TRBV7-2; CDR3aa: CASSRAASAGYDTQYF
j_gene: TRBJ2-7; v_gene: TRBV19; CDR3aa: CASRGGGEQYF
j_gene: TRBJ2-3; v_gene: TRBV7-8; CDR3aa: CASSFAPDGAALSF
j_gene: TRBJ2-5; v_gene: TRBV5-4; CDR3aa: CATSLTSEQETQYF
j_gene: TRBJ2-1; v_gene: TRBV2; CDR3aa: CASCDGGIHKQFF
j_gene: TRBJ1-1; v_gene: TRBV7-2; CDR3aa: CASSLELTANTEAFF
j_gene: TRBJ1-3; v_gene: TRBV2; CDR3aa: CASRGGGNTIYF
j_gene: TRBJ1-6; v_gene: TRBV2; CDR3aa: CASSARTGGSPLHF
j_gene: TRBJ1-2; v_gene: TRBV7-8; CDR3aa: CASSSRGGGLNYYYTF
j_gene: TRBJ2-5; v_gene: TRBV7-9; CDR3aa: CASSLDSSVETQYF
j_gene: TRBJ2-3; v_gene: TRBV12-3/TRBV12-4; CDR3aa: CASSYTSSPDTQYF
j_gene: TRBJ2-5; v_gene: TRBV11-1; CDR3aa: CASRRQVNVQETQYF
j_gene: TRBJ2-3; v_gene: TRBV7-9; CDR3aa: CASSGRGDAGSAKF
j_gene: TRBJ2-7; v_gene: TRBV10-1; CDR3aa: CASSDRDNYEQYF
j_gene: TRBJ1-6; v_gene: TRBV9; CDR3aa: CASSVGTSGKDTPLHF
j_gene: TRBJ2-7; v_gene: TRBV6-4; CDR3aa: CASSAAPSVASKQQF
j_gene: TRBJ2-1; v_gene: TRBV2; CDR3aa: CASSDGPETYTEQFF
j_gene: TRBJ2-1; v_gene: TRBV15; CDR3aa: CATSQDLSSYNEQFF
j_gene: TRBJ2-3; v_gene: TRBV15; CDR3aa: CATSREGTATDTQYF
j_gene: TRBJ2-7; v_gene: TRBV7-8; CDR3aa: CASSVLEPLLDEQYF
j_gene: TRBJ1-2; v_gene: TRBV5-1; CDR3aa: CASSLGVGEFGGYTF
j_gene: TRBJ2-3; v_gene: TRBV2; CDR3aa: CASGDGGTHTQQYF
j_gene: TRBJ2-1; v_gene: TRBV7-9; CDR3aa: CASRQSVTGGVSHYF
j_gene: TRBJ2-1; v_gene: TRBV5-6; CDR3aa: CASSLDRGRNEQFF
j_gene: TRBJ2-3; v_gene: TRBV9; CDR3aa: CASSLAADTQNFYF
j_gene: TRBJ2-7; v_gene: TRBV7-3; CDR3aa: CASSLTKRGYYEQYF
j_gene: TRBJ2-5; v_gene: TRBV7-2; CDR3aa: CASSLSGRGRHPRYF
j_gene: TRBJ2-5; v_gene: TRBV7-9; CDR3aa: CAGQGRQETQYF
j_gene: TRBJ1-1; v_gene: TRBV10-3; CDR3aa: CAISESNTLDTEAFF
j_gene: TRBJ2-1; v_gene: TRBV5-4; CDR3aa: CASSFTSGGHYNEQFF
j_gene: TRBJ2-1; v_gene: TRBV5-4; CDR3aa: CASRQGRIHEQFF
j_gene: TRBJ2-7; v_gene: TRBV7-2; CDR3aa: CASSPPAGFDEQYF
j_gene: TRBJ2-1; v_gene: TRBV7-6; CDR3aa: CASSLAHQTKYTQQFF
j_gene: TRBJ2-1; v_gene: TRBV5-4; CDR3aa: CASSLSLVAGKNEQFF
j_gene: TRBJ2-3; v_gene: TRBV11-2; CDR3aa: CASSEGSGADTQYF